A selection of T cell receptor beta chains follows, all from one sample in a study of technical replicates of blood from a handful of donors. Method: immunoSEQ multiplex PCR; TCRdb's copy keeps in-frame clones and lacks some. The data contain roughly 72,000 clones, 90% to 95% of them seen just once; the ten biggest clones take up 0.35% to 0.45%. The sequenced sample was T cells isolated from PBMCs. The receptors were gathered from a human donor in good health. The CDR3 runs from the conserved cysteine through the conserved F or W. The order of the fields is clone size, V gene, D gene, J gene, CDR3 DNA, CDR3 protein. D genes are given only for firm matches. Rows may omit the clone size; those that give it use once, few, many or a size class.

NA	TRBV5-1	NA	TRBJ1-5	TGCGCCAGCAGCCCCCAGCCAGGAAGCAATCAGCCCCAGCATTTT	CASSPQPGSNQPQHF
NA	TRBV5-1	TRBD2	TRBJ2-2	TGCGCCAGCAGCTCAAGACTAGCGGGAGTACCCGGGGAGCTGTTTTTT	CASSSRLAGVPGELFF
NA	TRBV5-1	NA	TRBJ1-5	TGCGCCAGCCGGCCGGGGGGCGGCAATCAGCCCCAGCATTTT	CASRPGGGNQPQHF
NA	TRBV27	NA	TRBJ1-5	TGTGCCAGCAGTTGGGCCAGCAATCAGCCCCAGCATTTT	CASSWASNQPQHF
NA	TRBV7-2	TRBD2	TRBJ2-1	TGTGCCAGCAGCTTACTCGGCGGGAGGGCCAGTGAGCAGTTCTTC	CASSLLGGRASEQFF
NA	TRBV9	NA	TRBJ1-4	TGTGCCAGCAGCGTAGAAGGCCAGTGGACAGCAACTAATGAAAAACTGTTTTTT	CASSVEGQWTATNEKLFF
NA	TRBV5-1	NA	TRBJ2-2	TGCGCCAGCAGCTTGGCCCTTTCCCACACCGGGGAGCTGTTTTTT	CASSLALSHTGELFF
NA	TRBV28	TRBD2	TRBJ2-1	TGTGCCAGCATCTGGCGGGAGAAGCACAATGAGCAGTTCTTC	CASIWREKHNEQFF
NA	TRBV4-3	NA	TRBJ2-7	TGCGCCAGCAGCCAAGGAGTGGACTTCTCCTACGAGCAGTACTTC	CASSQGVDFSYEQYF
NA	TRBV2	NA	TRBJ2-3	TGTGCCAGCAGTGATCACATCGGGACAAATACGCAGTATTTT	CASSDHIGTNTQYF
NA	TRBV7-7	NA	TRBJ2-2	TGTGCCAGCAGCCTGGGACAAAACACCGGGGAGCTGTTTTTT	CASSLGQNTGELFF
once	TRBV5-1	TRBD2	TRBJ2-3	TGCGCCAGCAGCTTAATGGCGGGAGGGAGCACAGATACGCAGTATTTT	CASSLMAGGSTDTQYF
NA	TRBV27	NA	TRBJ1-2	TGTGCCAGCAGAAGGAGTTCCAACTATGGCTACACCTTC	CASRRSSNYGYTF
NA	TRBV7-6	TRBD2	TRBJ2-1	TGTGCCAGCAGGAGAGCGGGATCCTACAATGAGCAGTTCTTC	CASRRAGSYNEQFF
NA	TRBV27	NA	TRBJ1-1	TGTGCCAGCAGTTTATCTAGAGGCGGCACTGAAGCTTTCTTT	CASSLSRGGTEAFF
NA	TRBV7-2	TRBD1	TRBJ1-1	TGTGCCAGCAGTTTCACAGTGGGGACAGGGAGGAACACTGAAGCTTTCTTT	CASSFTVGTGRNTEAFF
NA	TRBV30	NA	TRBJ2-5	TGTGCCTGGAGTGTAATACGGGAGACCCAGTACTTC	CAWSVIRETQYF
NA	TRBV19	TRBD2	TRBJ2-7	TGTGCCAGTACTAGCGGGGGAACCTACGAGCAGTACTTC	CASTSGGTYEQYF
NA	TRBV5-1	TRBD2	TRBJ2-3	TGCGCCAGCAGCTTGATTAGCGGGAGGACAGATACGCAGTATTTT	CASSLISGRTDTQYF
NA	TRBV28	NA	TRBJ1-5	TGTGCCAGCAGTTTCAGGGGTGGGCAGCCCCAGCATTTT	CASSFRGGQPQHF
once	TRBV10-3	NA	TRBJ2-7	TGTGCCACGCAGGAAAGTGGTCCCATCGAGCAGTACTTC	CATQESGPIEQYF
NA	TRBV15	TRBD1	TRBJ2-7	TGTGCCACCAGTTTACCGGGACAGGGGGTCTACGAGCAGTACTTC	CATSLPGQGVYEQYF
once	TRBV2	TRBD1	TRBJ1-5	TGTGCCAGCAGTGAAAGGACAGGCTATAGCAATCAGCCCCAGCATTTT	CASSERTGYSNQPQHF
NA	TRBV19	TRBD1	TRBJ2-2	TGTGCCAGTAGGCAGGGGGCGCCGACCGGGGAGCTGTTTTTT	CASRQGAPTGELFF
NA	TRBV10-3	NA	TRBJ1-5	TGTGCCATCAGTGAGTCGGGGGGGCAGGCGGTCCAGCCCCAGCATTTT	CAISESGGQAVQPQHF
NA	TRBV7-3	NA	TRBJ1-1	TGTGCCAGCAGCCAAACTATGAGTGGCACTGAAGCTTTCTTT	CASSQTMSGTEAFF